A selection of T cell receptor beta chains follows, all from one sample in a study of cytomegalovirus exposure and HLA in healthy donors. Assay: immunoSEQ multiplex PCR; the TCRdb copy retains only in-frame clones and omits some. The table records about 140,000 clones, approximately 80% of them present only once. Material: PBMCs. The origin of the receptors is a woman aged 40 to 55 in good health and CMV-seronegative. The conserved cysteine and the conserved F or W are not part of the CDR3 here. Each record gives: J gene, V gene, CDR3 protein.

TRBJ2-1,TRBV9,ASSRTDFGGRSAEQF
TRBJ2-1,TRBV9,ASGLQAVDEQF
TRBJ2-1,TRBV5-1,ASSFGDTTYNEQF
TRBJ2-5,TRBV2,ASSEGTSGRGETQY
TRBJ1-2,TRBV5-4,ASGQGSYGYT
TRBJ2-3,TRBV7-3,ASSSEGVTDTQY
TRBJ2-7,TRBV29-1,SVDVSGQGYEQY
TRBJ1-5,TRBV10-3,AISESTANQPQH
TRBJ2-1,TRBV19,ANRGTRHNEQF
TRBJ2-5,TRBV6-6,ASSPPGQGRQETQY
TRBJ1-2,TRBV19,ASSLILVTEIYGYT
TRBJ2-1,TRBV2,ASSEARGLGGLADPYYNEQF
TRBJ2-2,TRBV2,ASSEGSRSNTGELF
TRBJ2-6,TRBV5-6,ASSTIRGDGANGLT
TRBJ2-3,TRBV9,ASSVARGGLTDTQY
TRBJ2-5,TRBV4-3,ASSQDRRIQETQY